Sequencing of this T cell receptor beta chain was carried out in a study of blood T cell repertoires in COVID-19. The overall study: The origin of the acute and convalescent COVID-19 samples was the United States, Italy and Spain. Sources were T cells, B-cell-depleted T cells, or PBMCs; the material itself was cDNA or gDNA.

Profiled with immunoSEQ multiplex PCR; TCRdb holds only in-frame clones, not every one. The sample includes roughly 83,000 clones, approximately 85% seen only once; the top ten take about 7.8%. V lost 4 bases, J lost 4 bases, and 6 bases stayed unmatched. The CDR3 runs to 14 residues. CDR1 and CDR2 (germline): LGHDT, YNNKEL (reference sequence). V gene TRBV3-1 (or the pseudogene TRBV3-2) combines with J gene TRBJ1-2, with 7 nucleotides matching TRBD1. Sequenced: peripheral blood. The receptor's source is a man aged 45-65 years with active COVID-19. The chain's CDR3 is CASSPEPGGYGYTF. CDR3 DNA sequence: TGTGCCAGCAGCCCCGAACCAGGGGGCTATGGCTACACCTTC.